The T cell receptor beta chain described here comes from a study of blood T cell repertoires in COVID-19. Across the whole study: The United States, Italy and Spain provided the acute and convalescent COVID-19 samples. In each case, the material was cDNA or gDNA derived from T cells, B-cell-depleted T cells, or PBMCs.

Trimming at V came to 3 bases and at J to 4 bases, leaving 5 bases not matched to a gene. Germline CDR1 WSHSY, CDR2 SAAADI. The CDR3 covers 16 residues. Assay: immunoSEQ multiplex PCR; the TCRdb copy retains only in-frame clones and omits some. The data show tens of thousands of clones, around 88% seen once. This sequence joins TRBV10-2 and TRBJ2-2; TRBD2 agrees at 10 bases. The source is a human donor in a cohort sampled during active COVID-19. Sequencing was performed on peripheral blood. The CDR3 DNA follows: TGCGCCAGCAGTGAAACTAGCGGGGCGATCACCGGGGAGCTGTTTTTT. Its translation: CASSETSGAITGELFF.